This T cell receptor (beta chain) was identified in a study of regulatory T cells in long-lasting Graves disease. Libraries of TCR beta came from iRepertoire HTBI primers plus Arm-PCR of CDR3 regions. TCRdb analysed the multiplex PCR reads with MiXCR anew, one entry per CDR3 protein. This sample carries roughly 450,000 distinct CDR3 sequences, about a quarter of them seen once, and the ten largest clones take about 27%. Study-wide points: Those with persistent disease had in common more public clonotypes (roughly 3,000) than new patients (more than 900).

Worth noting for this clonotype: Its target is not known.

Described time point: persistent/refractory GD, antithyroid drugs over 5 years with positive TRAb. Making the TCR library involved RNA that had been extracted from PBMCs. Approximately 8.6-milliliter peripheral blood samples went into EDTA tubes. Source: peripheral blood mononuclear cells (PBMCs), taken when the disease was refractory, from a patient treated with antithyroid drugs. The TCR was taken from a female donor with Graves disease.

This CDR3 is CASSQDQETQYF. In nucleotides, the CDR3 is TGCGCCAGCAGCCAGGACCAAGAGACCCAGTACTTC. This sequence joins TRBV4-1 and TRBJ2-5; D call uncertain. V lost 3 bases to trimming and J lost 0 bases, with 2 bases between them. The CDR3 is made up of 12 amino acids. Germline V lookup: CDR1 MGHRA, CDR2 YSYEKL.